The sequence of this TCR beta chain was determined in a study of OX40 agonist ivuxolimab in advanced cancers. The CDR3 is 13 amino acids. Trimming removed 3 bases at V and 5 bases at J, with 10 bases between. Per the germline V gene, CDR1 is SGHDT and CDR2 is YYEEEE. Using immunoSEQ multiplex PCR, the repertoire was profiled, and TCRdb retains in-frame clones only, with some absent. The data contain around 46,000 clones, roughly nine tenths of them singletons. The clonotype was recovered from an adult with an advanced solid tumor such as melanoma, head and neck, liver or kidney cancer. The sequences come from CD4+ or CD8+ T cells sorted from blood, collected in a trial of the OX40 agonist ivuxolimab. The rearrangement uses TRBV5-6 and TRBJ2-3; D gene unclear. The CDR3 here is CASSSPGVDTQYF. The DNA of the CDR3 is TGTGCCAGCAGCTCCCCGGGCGTAGATACGCAGTATTTT.